This TCR beta chain is from a study of blood T cell repertoires in COVID-19. Study summary: Sources were T cells, B-cell-depleted T cells, or PBMCs; the material itself was cDNA or gDNA.

In the source study's methods: Estimation of nucleated cell counts was performed using reference gene primer amplification. Here immunoSEQ multiplex PCR was the method, and the copy in TCRdb shows in-frame clones only, minus some. That table supplies the V and J calls and clone size; D and trimming were determined from the DNA. There are hundreds of thousands of clones in the sample; 90% occur only once, and over 0.75% lies in the top ten. V trimming: 6 bases; J trimming: 5 bases; junction bases outside the gene matches: 7. Germline CDR1 and CDR2: SNHLY and FYNNEI. This CDR3 has 15 residues. The age range of participants was 18 to 89 years, with residence in under 25 US areas. Participants had their cohort set by participant-reported clinical history.

Sequenced material: PBMCs or T cells enriched from blood (not recorded which). The TCR originated in a man aged 50 to 59 who had been exposed to COVID-19. The rearrangement links TRBV2 to TRBJ1-4, with 9 bases aligning to TRBD1. The CDR3 sequence is CASSVRTGENEKLFF. The CDR3 region has the DNA TGTGCCAGCAGCGTACGGACAGGGGAAAATGAAAAACTGTTTTTT.